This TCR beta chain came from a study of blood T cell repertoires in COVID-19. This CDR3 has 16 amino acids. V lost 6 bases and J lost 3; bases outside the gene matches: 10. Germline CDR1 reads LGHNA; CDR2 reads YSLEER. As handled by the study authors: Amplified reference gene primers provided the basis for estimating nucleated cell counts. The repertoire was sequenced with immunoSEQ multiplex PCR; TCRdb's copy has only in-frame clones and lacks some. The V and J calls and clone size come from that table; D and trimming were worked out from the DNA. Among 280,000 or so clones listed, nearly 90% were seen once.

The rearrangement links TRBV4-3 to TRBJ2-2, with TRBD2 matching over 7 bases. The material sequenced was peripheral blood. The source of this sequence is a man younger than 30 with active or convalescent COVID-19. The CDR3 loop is CASSRGLSRDTGELFF. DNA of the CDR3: TGCGCCAGCAGTAGGGGACTATCGAGGGACACCGGGGAGCTGTTTTTT.